Below, 10 T cell receptor beta chains from the same sample are listed, as sequenced in a study of T cell changes during pregnancy in multiple sclerosis. Libraries were prepared by immunoSEQ multiplex PCR; TCRdb keeps only in-frame clonotypes and omits some of them. The repertoire has about 53,000 clones, 92% of them found once; the top ten carry around 0.49%. The sample consisted of CD4+ T cells from peripheral blood mononuclear cells, taken in the third trimester of pregnancy. These receptors were collected from a female donor with multiple sclerosis, enrolled in a pregnancy study.

CDR3 residues: CSVRSQGSDTEAFF. The CDR3 coding sequence is TGCAGCGTAAGATCACAGGGATCGGACACTGAAGCTTTCTTT. This chain links TRBV29-1 with TRBJ1-1, with D possibly TRBD1 on 6 matching bases. Germline V lookup: CDR1 SQVTM, CDR2 ANQGSEA. The CDR3 sequence is 14 residues long. Trimming removed 6 bases at V and 3 bases at J, with 17 bases between.

The rearrangement uses TRBV15 and TRBJ1-3, with D hard to call. The ends were cut back, 5 bases at V and 3 bases at J, with 14 bases in the middle. The CDR3 spans 15 residues. Germline loops: CDR1 LNHNV, CDR2 YYDKDF (reference sequence). CDR3 loop: CATSSYRNYGNTIYF. DNA of the CDR3: TGTGCCACCAGCTCCTATCGGAACTATGGAAACACCATATATTTT.

The gene calls are TRBV6-5 and TRBJ2-1; 7 bases are a match to TRBD2. CDR1 is MNHEY, CDR2 SVGAGI, per germline. V trimming: 4 bases; J trimming: 6 bases; junction bases outside the gene matches: 6. The CDR3 runs to 14 residues. The CDR3 bases are TGTGCCAGCAGTTCCTCGGGGGGTCTCAATGAGCAGTTCTTC. Protein sequence: CASSSSGGLNEQFF.

This chain joins TRBV5-5 and TRBJ1-1; 8 nucleotides align to TRBD1. Germline trimming cut 5 bases from V and 8 bases from J; bases unmatched to any gene: 2. CDR1 is SGHKS, CDR2 YYEKEE, per germline (reference sequence). The CDR3 sequence is 11 residues long. In nucleotides, the CDR3 is TGTGCCAGCAGAAGGGACAGGGAAGCTTTCTTT. This codes for CASRRDREAFF.

The chain uses TRBV15 and TRBJ2-3; tentatively, D is TRBD2 (6 bases). Trimming left V 3 bases short and J 9 bases short, with 28 bases between. Germline V gives CDR1 LNHNV, CDR2 YYDKDF (reference sequence). The CDR3 consists of 18 residues. This chain's CDR3 is CATSSLAGGTPVDETQYF. The CDR3, as DNA: TGTGCCACCAGCAGCCTCGCCGGGGGAACCCCAGTGGACGAGACGCAGTATTTT.

This clone was found once. In DNA, the CDR3 is TGTGCCAGCATGCAGGGTTCAAACTATGGCTACACCTTC. Translating gives CASMQGSNYGYTF. This chain connects TRBV2 to TRBJ1-2, with TRBD1 as a possible D gene (5 bases). V dropped 7 bases and J dropped 2 bases, with 11 bases sitting between them. The germline V gene has CDR1 SNHLY and CDR2 FYNNEI. CDR3 length equals 13 residues.

V is TRBV19 and J is TRBJ2-2, with TRBD2 identical over 8 bases. The CDR3 covers 15 residues. CDR1 is LNHDA, CDR2 SQIVND, per germline (reference sequence). Trimming at V came to 6 bases and at J to 0 bases, leaving 3 bases not matched to a gene. The CDR3 nucleotides are TGTGCCAGTAGACGGGGACTAGCGAACACCGGGGAGCTGTTTTTT. Protein sequence: CASRRGLANTGELFF.

This clone was recorded only once. V and J are TRBV2 and TRBJ2-3; TRBD2 agrees at 9 bases. The germline gives CDR1 SNHLY, CDR2 FYNNEI. J gave up 8 bases and V 7 bases, and 10 bases lay outside the gene matches. The CDR3 covers 14 residues. The CDR3 spells CASIPGLARGTQYF. The CDR3, as DNA: TGTGCCAGCATCCCGGGACTAGCTCGGGGTACGCAGTATTTT.

V and J are TRBV27 and TRBJ2-7; D call uncertain. V was pared by 4 bases and J by 7 bases, with 8 bases between. The length of the CDR3 is 11 residues. Germline V lookup: CDR1 MNHEY, CDR2 SMNVEV (reference sequence). CDR3 nucleotides: TGTGCCAGCAGTTCGTCCGAGGAGCAGTACTTC. Encoded protein: CASSSSEEQYF.

This chain joins TRBV18 and TRBJ1-1; 7 bases align to TRBD1. The CDR3 extends over 14 amino acids. The V segment lost 0 bases and the J segment 8 bases; nucleotides outside the gene matches: 6. CDR1 and CDR2 from the germline V gene are KGHSH and LQKENI. CDR3 coding DNA: TGTGCCAGCTCACCACCCCGGGACAGCCAAGAAGCTTTCTTT. As protein: CASSPPRDSQEAFF.